This T cell receptor (beta chain) was sequenced during a study of blood T cell repertoires in COVID-19. The overall study: The United States, Italy and Spain supplied acute and convalescent COVID-19 samples. In each case, the material was cDNA or gDNA derived from T cells, B-cell-depleted T cells, or PBMCs.

Original processing methods: Nucleated cell counts were estimated from reference gene primer amplification. Assay: immunoSEQ multiplex PCR; the TCRdb copy retains only in-frame clones and omits some. D and trimming were read from the DNA, whereas the V and J calls and clone size are those reported in that table. The table includes about 270,000 clones, about 83% detected once. CDR3 length: 15 amino acids. V trimming: 4 bases; J trimming: 6 bases; junction bases outside the gene matches: 5. In germline, CDR1 is SGHDN, CDR2 FVKESK. The sample consisted of peripheral blood. V is TRBV14 and J is TRBJ2-1; TRBD2 matches at 11 bases. This receptor was obtained from a man at least 80 years old with acute or convalescent COVID-19. CDR3 loop: CASSRRLAGINEQFF. The CDR3 bases are TGTGCCAGCAGCCGCAGACTAGCGGGGATCAATGAGCAGTTCTTC.